Listed below are T cell receptor beta chains from one sample, sequenced in a study of T-cell memory formation after mild COVID-19. TCRdb re-analysed the 5' RACE reads in MiXCR, keeping a single row per CDR3 protein. The sample lists about 180,000 distinct CDR3 sequences, 15% to 20% occurring once. The sequenced material came from PBMCs or a T cell subset sorted from them (not recorded which). Receptors were obtained from an adult woman who had mild COVID-19 (a few samples of this study predate the infection). Cell type and time point are not known. CDR3s leave out the opening cysteine and the closing phenylalanine or tryptophan. Fields, in order: V gene, J gene, CDR3 protein.

V: TRBV19; J: TRBJ1-5; CDR3: ATTTTGGQPQH
V: TRBV6-5; J: TRBJ1-2; CDR3: ASRRNRRGPAYT
V: TRBV4-2; J: TRBJ2-6; CDR3: ASSQDFAGTDAGANVLT
V: TRBV7-9; J: TRBJ1-6; CDR3: ASSLVLSREADHSPLH
V: TRBV6-5; J: TRBJ1-3; CDR3: ASRRNRAGSGNTIY
V: TRBV7-9; J: TRBJ2-5; CDR3: ASSLAGGTETQY
V: TRBV5-1; J: TRBJ2-7; CDR3: ASHLDSSYEQY
V: TRBV7-9; J: TRBJ2-3; CDR3: ASSSKGGLAGGSRTDTQY
V: TRBV11-3; J: TRBJ2-5; CDR3: ASSIGQGPSQETQY
V: TRBV5-1; J: TRBJ2-7; CDR3: ASSSRDTPYEQY
V: TRBV4-1; J: TRBJ2-5; CDR3: ASSRLGTSGVGETQY
V: TRBV6-5; J: TRBJ2-3; CDR3: ASSYMLGTSGRNTQY
V: TRBV7-2; J: TRBJ2-1; CDR3: ASSLQGGTYNEQF
V: TRBV5-1; J: TRBJ2-5; CDR3: ASSLGTGDGYQETQY
V: TRBV4-2; J: TRBJ2-7; CDR3: ASSQERTGIPGAYEQY
V: TRBV12-2; J: TRBJ2-1; CDR3: ASRFAGTSAYNEQF
V: TRBV7-9; J: TRBJ2-7; CDR3: ASSAGQQTYEQY
V: TRBV7-2; J: TRBJ1-1; CDR3: ASSMTARTEAF
V: TRBV7-2; J: TRBJ2-7; CDR3: ASSLGSGRAYEQY
V: TRBV12-3/TRBV12-4; J: TRBJ2-1; CDR3: ASSLAGLPDEQF
V: TRBV5-1; J: TRBJ2-2; CDR3: ASSLFSIPGTGTTGELF
V: TRBV3-1; J: TRBJ2-3; CDR3: ASRSSGGYTDTQY
V: TRBV4-3; J: TRBJ2-7; CDR3: ASSRGQGYEQY
V: TRBV28; J: TRBJ2-1; CDR3: ASSSAAGDRALYNEQF
V: TRBV9; J: TRBJ2-6; CDR3: ASSARGRERSGANVLT
V: TRBV15; J: TRBJ2-3; CDR3: ATSRGQGTDTQY
V: TRBV7-9; J: TRBJ1-1; CDR3: ASSLREKGAF
V: TRBV28; J: TRBJ2-7; CDR3: ASSFSLAGLSYEQY
V: TRBV2; J: TRBJ2-1; CDR3: ASRGGLADLREQF
V: TRBV24-1; J: TRBJ2-3; CDR3: ATSDPLGTATDTQY
V: TRBV9; J: TRBJ2-3; CDR3: ATSRGGTSTDTQY
V: TRBV4-1; J: TRBJ2-6; CDR3: ASSPGQGPSSGANVLT
V: TRBV5-1; J: TRBJ2-7; CDR3: ASSLASSGSYEQY
V: TRBV10-3; J: TRBJ1-1; CDR3: AISDSDRGNTEAF
V: TRBV10-2; J: TRBJ2-7; CDR3: ASNLAGTGAYEQY
V: TRBV7-9; J: TRBJ2-1; CDR3: ASSRVRGDYNEQF
V: TRBV7-9; J: TRBJ2-3; CDR3: ASSSTV
V: TRBV12-3/TRBV12-4; J: TRBJ1-2; CDR3: ASSFGGLGYT
V: TRBV20-1; J: TRBJ2-5; CDR3: SAPGPIETQY
V: TRBV12-3/TRBV12-4; J: TRBJ2-7; CDR3: ASSLGGGFKDEQY
V: TRBV7-8; J: TRBJ2-5; CDR3: ASSSGGASGVQETQY
V: TRBV6-2/TRBV6-3; J: TRBJ1-5; CDR3: ASRTLYNQPQH
V: TRBV18; J: TRBJ1-2; CDR3: ASSPPHDGYGYT
V: TRBV2; J: TRBJ1-4; CDR3: ASRVGQGLREKLF
V: TRBV29-1; J: TRBJ2-3; CDR3: SVTMYLGLAGADTQY
V: TRBV3-1; J: TRBJ2-2; CDR3: ASSIGTGELF
V: TRBV12-3/TRBV12-4; J: TRBJ2-5; CDR3: ASTLAGEGRKKTQY
V: TRBV7-6; J: TRBJ2-3; CDR3: ASSPGLSGRADTQY